This is a list of T cell receptor beta chains from one sample in a study of CD4+ T cells in melanoma. The assay was immunoSEQ multiplex PCR, and TCRdb's table has in-frame clones only and misses some. The table shows about 9,900 clones, with about 78% occurring only once. The sample comprised tumor tissue. These receptors originate from a human donor with melanoma. The CDR3 runs from the conserved cysteine through the conserved F or W. Fields, in order: V gene, D gene, J gene, CDR3 length, clone size, CDR3 DNA, CDR3 protein. A D gene is named only where the DNA matches it firmly. Rows may omit the clone size; those that give it use once, few, many or a size class.

TRBV7-2	.	TRBJ2-3	11	.	TGTGCCAGCAGCTTAAGGGATACGCAGTATTTT	CASSLRDTQYF
TRBV7-2	.	TRBJ1-2	12	.	TGTGCCAGCAGCTTAGAAGGGTATGGCTACACCTTC	CASSLEGYGYTF
TRBV5-6	.	TRBJ2-7	14	few	TGTGCCAGCAGCTTACTACGGGTTATCGGGGGGCAGTACTTC	CASSLLRVIGGQYF
TRBV4-1	.	TRBJ2-1	18	.	TGCGCCAGCAGCCCGGCTCCCGCTAGCCAAAGCTCCTACAATGAGCAGTTCTTC	CASSPAPASQSSYNEQFF
TRBV4-1	TRBD1	TRBJ1-1	15	.	TGCGCCAGCAGCCCGGGACAGGGAAGACTCACTGAAGCTTTCTTT	CASSPGQGRLTEAFF
TRBV6-1	.	TRBJ2-7	14	.	TGTGCCAGCATACGCCAGGGGTATTACTACGAGCAGTACTTC	CASIRQGYYYEQYF
TRBV5-1	TRBD1	TRBJ1-4	16	few	TGCGCCAGCAGCTTGGAGGGGGCCGGGAATAATGAAAAACTGTTTTTT	CASSLEGAGNNEKLFF
TRBV6-5	.	TRBJ1-2	13	.	TGTGCCAGCAGTCGCGGGGGGGGGTATGGCTACACCTTC	CASSRGGGYGYTF
TRBV19	.	TRBJ2-1	14	.	TGTGCCAGTAGTATAGGACTGGGTCAGGGTGAGCAGTTCTTC	CASSIGLGQGEQFF
TRBV10-3	.	TRBJ1-1	15	.	TGTGCCATCAGTGAGTCGAGAAAAAGGGGCACTGAAGCTTTCTTT	CAISESRKRGTEAFF
TRBV10-3	.	TRBJ2-5	17	.	TGTGCCATCAGCCCTGGCGTAACACGGGGTTACCAAGGGACCCAGTACTTC	CAISPGVTRGYQGTQYF
TRBV7-8	.	TRBJ1-2	15	few	TGTGCCAGCAGCTTGTTTATTTCCCCCGGCTATGGCTACACCTTC	CASSLFISPGYGYTF
TRBV30	.	TRBJ2-5	12	.	TGTGCCTGGGAACAGGGTTTAGAGACCCAGTACTTC	CAWEQGLETQYF
TRBV5-6	.	TRBJ1-6	14	.	TGTGCCTGCCCGGTGGGGACTTCTAATTCACCCCTCCACTTT	CACPVGTSNSPLHF
TRBV15	.	TRBJ1-5	16	.	TGTGCCACCAGCAGAGATCGTGGCTTTAGCAATCAGCCCCAGCATTTT	CATSRDRGFSNQPQHF
TRBV30	TRBD2	TRBJ2-2	14	.	TGTGCCTGGACCCATGGGGGGGGGACCGGGGAGCTGTTTTTT	CAWTHGGGTGELFF
TRBV21-1	.	TRBJ2-7	15	.	TGTGCCAGCAGCTTGGGACCGGGGTTCGGCTACGAGCAGTACTTC	CASSLGPGFGYEQYF
TRBV29-1	.	TRBJ2-3	13	.	TGCAGCGTCACACTCCGGGCGGTAGATACGCAGTATTTT	CSVTLRAVDTQYF
TRBV5-1	.	TRBJ2-1	16	.	TGCGCCAGCAGCTTGGGGCAGGGTAGCTCCTACAATGAGCAGTTCTTC	CASSLGQGSSYNEQFF
TRBV18	.	TRBJ1-1	11	.	TGTGCCAGCTCAGTGAACACTGAAGCTTTCTTT	CASSVNTEAFF
TRBV6-1	.	TRBJ1-5	14	.	TGTGCCAGCAGTGAATGGGTGGGGTCTCAGCCCCAGCATTTT	CASSEWVGSQPQHF
TRBV5-1	.	TRBJ1-4	14	.	TGCGCCAGCAGCTTGAGTTACAGGGCCAATCGGCTGTTTTTT	CASSLSYRANRLFF
TRBV18	.	TRBJ1-1	13	.	TGTGCCAGCTCACCGCAGGGGCAGGGTGAAGCTTTCTTT	CASSPQGQGEAFF
TRBV19	.	TRBJ2-7	15	.	TGTGCCAGTAGCCCCCGATTGGACACCGCCTGGGAGCAGTACTTC	CASSPRLDTAWEQYF
TRBV11-2	TRBD1	TRBJ1-1	14	.	TGTGCCAGCAGCCCAATAGGACAGGCTCGAGCGGCTTTCTTT	CASSPIGQARAAFF
TRBV5-1	.	TRBJ2-2	15	.	TGCGCCAGCAGCTTTACAGGGATAGTGGCCGGGGAGCTGTTTTTT	CASSFTGIVAGELFF
TRBV6-6	TRBD2	TRBJ2-2	16	.	TGTGCCAGCAGTTACTCGATGTCTAGCGGGACCGGGGAGCTGTTTTTT	CASSYSMSSGTGELFF
TRBV10-3	.	TRBJ2-5	15	.	TGTGCCATCAGTCTGATAGCGGGGCCACAGGGGGAACAGTACTTC	CAISLIAGPQGEQYF
TRBV18	TRBD2	TRBJ2-5	16	medium-sized	TGTGCCAGCTCACCAATGGGACTAGCGGGGCCGGAGACCCAGTACTTC	CASSPMGLAGPETQYF
TRBV4-1	TRBD1	TRBJ1-2	14	few	TGCGCCAGCAGCCCCAGGGGGCCTAACTATGGCTACACCTTC	CASSPRGPNYGYTF
TRBV10-3	.	TRBJ1-2	12	.	TGTGCCATCAGTGAGTCGAATAATGGCTACACCTTC	CAISESNNGYTF